One sample yielded the 7 T cell receptor beta chains listed below, sequenced in a study of shared T cell receptors in the human thymus. Profiled with immunoSEQ multiplex PCR; TCRdb holds only in-frame clones, not every one. The profile shows just under 550,000 clones, 75% to 85% of them singletons. The sample was also reused in another study, on human thymus T cells.

The source material was thymocytes. The source of these receptors is a boy less than two years old with a congenital heart defect.

The chain has TRBV29-1 and TRBJ2-6; 12 bases fit TRBD2. Looked up from germline, CDR1 is SQVTM and CDR2 is ANQGSEA. V gave up 0 bases and J gave up 16 bases; unmatched junction bases: 16. The length of the CDR3 is 17 residues. The CDR3: CSVEDPPTSGRSRDLTF. The CDR3 region has the DNA TGCAGCGTTGAAGATCCGCCAACTAGCGGGAGGTCTCGAGATCTGACTTTC.

The chain employs TRBV7-2 and TRBJ2-7; 8 nucleotides align to TRBD1. V lost 4 bases, J lost 0 bases, and 8 bases stayed unmatched. This CDR3 contains 16 residues. The germline V gene encodes CDR1 SGHTA and CDR2 FQGNSA. In nucleotides, the CDR3 is TGTGCCAGCAGCTACTCGGGACAGGCGGGCTCCTACGAGCAGTACTTC. Encoded protein: CASSYSGQAGSYEQYF.

The chain is built from TRBV30 and TRBJ2-1; 7 nucleotides agree with TRBD1. CDR3 length: 19 amino acids. CDR1 and CDR2 (germline): GTSNPN, SVGIG (reference sequence). Losses at the gene ends were 2 bases for V and 4 bases for J; bases not matched to a gene: 20. CDR3 loop: CAWSKYRQGRTWLYNEQFF. The DNA of the CDR3 is TGTGCCTGGAGTAAATACCGACAGGGACGAACTTGGCTATACAATGAGCAGTTCTTC.

In the case of this clone: A junction boundary mismatches the germline segment, possibly from a read error. The CDR3 is CSADPRELF. CDR3 nucleotides: TGCAGTGCGGACCCCCGGGAACTCTTC. V gene TRBV20-1 combines with J gene TRBJ2-1; possibly TRBD2 for D (5 bases). There are 9 residues in the CDR3. Germline V CDR1 and CDR2: DFQATT, SNEGSKA (reference sequence).

V usage is TRBV7-8 and J usage is TRBJ2-7; 9 positions match TRBD2. V lost 2 bases, J lost 2 bases, and 7 bases stayed unmatched. The CDR3 sequence is 16 residues long. Germline CDR1 and CDR2: SGHVS and FQNEAQ. The CDR3 DNA reads TGTGCCAGCAGCTTAATAGCGGGAGTTCTAACCTACGAGCAGTACTTC. Its translation: CASSLIAGVLTYEQYF.

The chain carries TRBV30 and TRBJ2-5; TRBD1 aligns across 7 bases. Germline values: CDR1 GTSNPN, CDR2 SVGIG (reference sequence). With 3 bases clipped from V and 1 base from J, the junction kept 11 bases outside the gene matches. The CDR3 is 16 amino acids. The DNA of the CDR3 is TGTGCCTGGAGCCCTCCCCACGACAGGGTCCAAGAGACCCAGTACTTC. This sequence encodes CAWSPPHDRVQETQYF. Full variable domain (rest looked up from reference TRBV30 and TRBJ2-5): SQTIHQWPATLVQPVGSPLSLECTVEGTSNPNLYWYRQAAGRGLQLLFYSVGIGQISSEVPQNLSASRPQDRQFILSSKKLLLSDSGFYLCAWSPPHDRVQETQYFGPGTRLLVL.

This clone was detected a few times. The CDR3 sequence is CASSLSCRGTDTQYF. In DNA, the CDR3 is TGTGCCAGCAGTTTATCGTGCCGGGGCACAGATACGCAGTATTTT. The chain couples TRBV28 to TRBJ2-3; D is unresolved. The V gene lost 1 base and the J gene lost 1 base, with 9 bases spanning the gap. The CDR3 sequence is 15 residues long. Germline CDR1 and CDR2: MDHEN and SYDVKM.